This T cell receptor beta chain was documented in a study of OX40 agonist ivuxolimab in advanced cancers. About the research overall: Dose-escalation subjects each had hepatocellular carcinoma, melanoma, renal cell or head and neck cancer.

Trimming removed 4 bases at V and 0 bases at J, with 13 bases between. Germline CDR1 is ENHRY and CDR2 is SYGVKD. CDR3 length equals 16 residues. This table comes from immunoSEQ multiplex PCR, and its TCRdb copy is limited to in-frame clones, with some not included. In the table there are about 30,000 clones, around 85% of which are singletons. Remarks on this clone: The antigen is undetermined.

Points from the study as a whole: The work left the antigen specificity of expanded peripheral T cells undetermined.

The source material was CD4+ or CD8+ T cells sorted from blood, sampled in a trial of the OX40 agonist ivuxolimab. The rearrangement uses TRBV10-3 and TRBJ2-1; D remains unclear. This TCR was recovered from an adult with an advanced solid tumor such as melanoma, head and neck, liver or kidney cancer. The CDR3 nucleotides read TGTGCCATCAGTGTGGGGAACTCGAGCTCCTACAATGAGCAGTTCTTC. Encoded protein: CAISVGNSSSYNEQFF.